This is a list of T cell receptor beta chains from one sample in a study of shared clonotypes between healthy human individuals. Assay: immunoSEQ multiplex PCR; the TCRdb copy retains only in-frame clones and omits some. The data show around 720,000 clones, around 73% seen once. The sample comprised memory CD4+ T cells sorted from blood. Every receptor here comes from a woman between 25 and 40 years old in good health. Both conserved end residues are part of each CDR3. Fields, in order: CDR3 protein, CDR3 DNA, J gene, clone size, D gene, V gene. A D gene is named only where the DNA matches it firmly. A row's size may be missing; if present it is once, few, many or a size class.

CASSSGQRNGYTF,TGTGCCAGCAGCTCGGGACAGCGAAATGGCTACACCTTC,TRBJ1-2,NA,TRBD1,TRBV7-2
CASSLNHLSGGQGNQPQHF,TGTGCCAGCAGCCTAAACCACCTCTCTGGGGGGCAGGGCAATCAGCCCCAGCATTTT,TRBJ1-5,NA,NA,TRBV28
CSVRDARETQYF,TGCAGCGTCCGGGACGCACGAGAGACCCAGTACTTC,TRBJ2-5,NA,NA,TRBV29-1
CASREGTSGRGEQFF,TGCGCCAGCAGGGAGGGGACTAGCGGGAGAGGGGAGCAGTTCTTC,TRBJ2-1,NA,TRBD2,TRBV5-1
CASSSRLAKNIQYF,TGTGCCAGCAGCTCCAGGTTAGCCAAAAACATTCAGTACTTC,TRBJ2-4,NA,NA,TRBV11-2
CASSLAGRSNTEAFF,TGCGCCAGCAGCTTGGCCGGACGGTCGAACACTGAAGCTTTCTTT,TRBJ1-1,NA,NA,TRBV5-1
CASSQDRAASYEQYF,TGCGCCAGCAGCCAAGATCGAGCGGCCTCCTACGAGCAGTACTTC,TRBJ2-7,once,NA,TRBV4-1
CASSHGLAGVGNEQFF,TGCGCCAGCAGCCACGGACTAGCGGGAGTGGGCAATGAGCAGTTCTTC,TRBJ2-1,few,TRBD2,TRBV5-1
CASTLGTGGAYEQYF,TGTGCCAGTACCCTAGGGACAGGGGGCGCGTACGAGCAGTACTTC,TRBJ2-7,many,TRBD1,TRBV19
CASSPRGEGAFF,TGTGCCAGCAGCCCCCGGGGGGAGGGGGCTTTCTTT,TRBJ1-1,once,NA,TRBV7-9
CASSPGGGDGYTF,TGCGCCAGCAGCCCTGGTGGGGGGGATGGCTACACCTTC,TRBJ1-2,once,NA,TRBV5-1
CASRSSGNTIYF,TGTGCCAGCAGGAGCTCTGGAAACACCATATATTTT,TRBJ1-3,NA,NA,TRBV2